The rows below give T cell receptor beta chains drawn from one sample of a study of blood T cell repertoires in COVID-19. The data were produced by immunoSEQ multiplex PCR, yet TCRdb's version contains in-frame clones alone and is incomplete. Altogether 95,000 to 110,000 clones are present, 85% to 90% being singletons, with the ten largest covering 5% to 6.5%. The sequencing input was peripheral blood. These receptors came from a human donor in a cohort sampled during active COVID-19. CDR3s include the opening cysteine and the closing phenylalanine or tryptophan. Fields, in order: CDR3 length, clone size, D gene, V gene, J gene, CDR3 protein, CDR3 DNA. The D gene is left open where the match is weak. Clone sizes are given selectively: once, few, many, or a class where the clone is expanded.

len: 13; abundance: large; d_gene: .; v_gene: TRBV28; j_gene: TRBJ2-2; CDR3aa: CASSLDYTGELFF; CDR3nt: TGTGCCAGCAGTTTGGACTACACCGGGGAGCTGTTTTTT
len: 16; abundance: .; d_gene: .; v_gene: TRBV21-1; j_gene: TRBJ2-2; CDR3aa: CARKVSGGLNTGELFF; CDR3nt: TGTGCCCGAAAAGTCAGCGGGGGCCTGAACACCGGGGAGCTGTTTTTT
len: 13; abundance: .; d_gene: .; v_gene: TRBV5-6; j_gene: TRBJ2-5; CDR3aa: CASRLAERETQYF; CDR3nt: TGTGCCAGCAGATTGGCGGAGAGGGAGACCCAGTACTTC
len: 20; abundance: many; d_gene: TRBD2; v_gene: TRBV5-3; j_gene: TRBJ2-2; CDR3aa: CARSLGFTRGRGPGTGELFF; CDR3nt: TGTGCCAGAAGCTTAGGGTTTACGCGGGGGAGGGGCCCAGGCACCGGGGAGCTGTTTTTT
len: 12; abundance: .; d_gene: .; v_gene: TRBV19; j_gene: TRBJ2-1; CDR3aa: CASSIWGDEQFF; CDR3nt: TGTGCCAGTAGTATCTGGGGAGATGAGCAGTTCTTC
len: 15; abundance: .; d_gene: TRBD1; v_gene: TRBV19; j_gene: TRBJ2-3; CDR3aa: CASAWGTGVADTQYF; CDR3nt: TGTGCCAGCGCATGGGGGACAGGGGTGGCAGATACGCAGTATTTT
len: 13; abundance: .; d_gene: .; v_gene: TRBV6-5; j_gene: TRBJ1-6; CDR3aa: CASRADNNSPLHF; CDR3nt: TGTGCCAGCAGGGCAGATAATAATTCACCCCTCCACTTT
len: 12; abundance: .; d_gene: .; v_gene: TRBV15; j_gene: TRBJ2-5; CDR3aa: CATSRGGETQYF; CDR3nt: TGTGCCACCAGCAGGGGAGGAGAGACCCAGTACTTC
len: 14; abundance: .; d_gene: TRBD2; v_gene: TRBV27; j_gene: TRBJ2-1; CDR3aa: CASGRGSPGSEQFF; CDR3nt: TGTGCTTCCGGGAGGGGCTCTCCGGGAAGTGAGCAGTTCTTC
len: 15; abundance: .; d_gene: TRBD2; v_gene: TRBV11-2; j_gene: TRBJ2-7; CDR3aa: CASSLSSGTAYEQYF; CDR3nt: TGTGCCAGCAGCTTGTCTAGCGGCACTGCCTACGAGCAGTACTTC
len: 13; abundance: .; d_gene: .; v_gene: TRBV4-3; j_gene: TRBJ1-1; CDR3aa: CASSQGALTEAFF; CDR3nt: TGCGCCAGCAGCCAAGGGGCCCTAACTGAAGCTTTCTTT
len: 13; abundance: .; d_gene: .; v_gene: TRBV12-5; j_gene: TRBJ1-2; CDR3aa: CASGNQTVYGYTF; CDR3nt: TGTGCTAGTGGCAACCAGACAGTATATGGCTACACCTTC
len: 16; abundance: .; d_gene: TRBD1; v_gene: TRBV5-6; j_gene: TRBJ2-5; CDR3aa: CASSAAQGAQQETQYF; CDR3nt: TGTGCCAGCAGCGCCGCACAGGGGGCCCAACAAGAGACCCAGTACTTC
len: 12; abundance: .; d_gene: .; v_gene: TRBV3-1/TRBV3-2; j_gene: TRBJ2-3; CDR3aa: CASSDRLDTQYF; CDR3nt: TGTGCCAGCAGCGACAGATTAGATACGCAGTATTTT